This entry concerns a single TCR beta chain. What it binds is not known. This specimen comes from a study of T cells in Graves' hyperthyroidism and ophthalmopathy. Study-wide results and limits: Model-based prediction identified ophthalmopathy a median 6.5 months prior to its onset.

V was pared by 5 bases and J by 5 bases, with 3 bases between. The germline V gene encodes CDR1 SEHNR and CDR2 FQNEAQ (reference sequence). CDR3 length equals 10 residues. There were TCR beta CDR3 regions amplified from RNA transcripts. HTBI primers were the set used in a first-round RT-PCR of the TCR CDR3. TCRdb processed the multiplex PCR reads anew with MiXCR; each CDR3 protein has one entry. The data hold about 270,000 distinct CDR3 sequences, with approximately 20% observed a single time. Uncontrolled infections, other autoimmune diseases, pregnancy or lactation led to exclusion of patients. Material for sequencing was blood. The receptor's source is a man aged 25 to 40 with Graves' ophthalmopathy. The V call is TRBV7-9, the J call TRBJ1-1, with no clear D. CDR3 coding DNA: TGTGCCAGCAGCCATACTGAAGCTTTCTTT. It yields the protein CASSHTEAFF.